The clone carrying this TCR beta chain has a handful of counts. The CDR3 loop spans 13 amino acids. Germline loops: CDR1 SGHTA, CDR2 FQGTGA. With 4 bases removed from V and 1 base from J, the gap between germline ends came to 7 bases. Produced via immunoSEQ multiplex PCR; TCRdb's table is partial and in-frame only. The table shows over 100,000 clones, with around 90% occurring only once. The sample belongs to a study of control samples from healthy donors and cancer patients. This clonotype was sampled from a man in his forties or fifties in good health. Sample: blood. The chain links TRBV7-3 to TRBJ1-1; no definite D call. The CDR3 is CASSSTGNTEAFF. CDR3 sequence (DNA): TGTGCCAGCAGCTCGACGGGGAACACTGAAGCTTTCTTT.